Listed below are T cell receptor beta chains from one sample, sequenced in a study of T cells in Graves' hyperthyroidism and ophthalmopathy. TCRdb re-analysed the multiplex PCR reads in MiXCR, keeping a single row per CDR3 protein. Of over 400,000 distinct CDR3 sequences in the sample, approximately 14% were seen once. The sample was blood. These receptors originate from a man in his late teens or twenties with Graves' ophthalmopathy. CDR3s include the opening cysteine and the closing phenylalanine or tryptophan. A D gene is named only where the DNA matches it firmly. Clone size appears in some rows only: once, few, many, or a class for an expanded clone.

D,J,V,size,length,CDR3,DNA
-,TRBJ2-7,TRBV9,many,14,CASSTGGYSYEQYF,TGTGCCAGCAGCACCGGAGGGTACTCCTACGAGCAGTACTTC
TRBD2,TRBJ2-3,TRBV4-2,many,16,CASSQGTSGGADTQYF,TGTGCCAGCAGCCAAGGGACTAGCGGGGGGGCAGATACGCAGTATTTT
TRBD2,TRBJ2-3,TRBV4-3,-,17,CASSQVGLAGGTDTQYF,TGCGCCAGCAGCCAAGTCGGACTAGCGGGAGGGACAGATACGCAGTATTTT
-,TRBJ2-5,TRBV11-2,many,13,CASSRSWEETQYF,TGTGCCAGCAGCCGCAGTTGGGAAGAGACCCAGTACTTC
TRBD2,TRBJ2-5,TRBV5-1,-,17,CASSLVGLAGWMETQYF,TGCGCCAGCAGCTTGGTCGGACTAGCGGGATGGATGGAGACCCAGTACTTC
-,TRBJ1-4,TRBV6-2/TRBV6-3,many,18,CASSETDGQGSAVEKLFF,TGTGCCAGCAGTGAGACAGACGGTCAGGGCTCCGCTGTTGAAAAACTGTTTTTT
-,TRBJ1-5,TRBV12-3/TRBV12-4,few,14,CASSLQSSGQPQHF,TGTGCCAGCAGTTTACAGTCCTCGGGCCAGCCCCAGCATTTT
TRBD1,TRBJ2-7,TRBV12-3/TRBV12-4,many,14,CASSQLDRDYEQYF,TGTGCCAGCAGCCAACTTGACAGGGACTACGAGCAGTACTTC
TRBD1,TRBJ1-1,TRBV5-6,many,16,CASSLLGQGVNTEAFF,TGTGCCAGCAGCTTGCTGGGACAGGGCGTGAACACTGAAGCTTTCTTT
TRBD2,TRBJ2-3,TRBV6-1,many,16,CASSERLAGVTDTQYF,TGTGCCAGCAGTGAGAGACTAGCGGGGGTCACAGATACGCAGTATTTT
-,TRBJ2-5,TRBV9,-,15,CASSVAGDLGETQYF,TGTGCCAGCAGCGTAGCGGGGGACCTGGGAGAGACCCAGTACTTC
-,TRBJ2-7,TRBV6-1,many,14,CASHPRDGDYEQYF,TGTGCCAGTCACCCCCGGGACGGAGACTACGAGCAGTACTTC
-,TRBJ2-3,TRBV2,-,15,CASNTRSLYADTQYF,TGTGCCAGCAATACCAGGAGCCTGTATGCAGATACGCAGTATTTT
-,TRBJ2-3,TRBV3-1,many,15,CASSQEAGITDTQYF,TGTGCCAGCAGCCAAGAAGCAGGTATCACAGATACGCAGTATTTT
-,TRBJ2-1,TRBV15,-,13,CATSRDKSEGQFF,TGTGCCACCAGCAGAGATAAAAGCGAAGGGCAGTTCTTC
TRBD2,TRBJ2-3,TRBV20-1,many,13,CSAWGGATDTQYF,TGCAGTGCCTGGGGGGGTGCCACAGATACGCAGTATTTT
-,TRBJ1-1,TRBV11-2,many,15,CASSLAGPGNTEAFF,TGTGCCAGCAGCTTAGCAGGTCCAGGGAACACTGAAGCTTTCTTT
TRBD2,TRBJ2-5,TRBV3-1,many,15,CASSQVGLAEETQYF,TGTGCCAGCAGCCAAGTGGGGCTAGCGGAAGAGACCCAGTACTTC
-,TRBJ2-5,TRBV11-2,many,15,CASSPTASFGETQYF,TGTGCCAGCAGCCCGACAGCAAGCTTCGGGGAGACCCAGTACTTC
-,TRBJ2-4,TRBV6-1,few,13,CASRKGAKNIQYF,TGTGCCAGCCGCAAGGGGGCCAAAAACATTCAGTACTTC
TRBD1,TRBJ1-2,TRBV24-1,-,12,CATRGTGGGYTF,TGTGCCACCAGAGGGACAGGTGGTGGCTACACCTTC
TRBD1,TRBJ2-7,TRBV27,-,14,CASSIGQGRDEQYF,TGTGCCAGCAGTATAGGACAGGGTAGGGACGAGCAGTACTTC
-,TRBJ2-1,TRBV6-6,many,16,CASSYAGGPWGGEQFF,TGTGCCAGCAGTTACGCCGGGGGGCCCTGGGGGGGTGAGCAGTTCTTC
-,TRBJ2-1,TRBV4-1,-,14,CASSQGFSYNEQFF,TGCGCCAGCAGCCAAGGGTTCTCCTACAATGAGCAGTTCTTC
-,TRBJ1-2,TRBV27,few,17,CASSPTSSRTTNCGYTF,TGTGCCAGCAGTCCCACTTCCAGCAGGACCACTAACTGTGGCTACACCTTC
-,TRBJ2-1,TRBV3-1,many,14,CASSQEGTYNEQFF,TGTGCCAGCAGCCAAGAAGGTACCTACAATGAGCAGTTCTTC
TRBD1,TRBJ2-3,TRBV20-1,many,15,CSASPDRGRSDTQYF,TGCAGTGCTAGCCCGGACAGGGGGCGCTCAGATACGCAGTATTTT
TRBD2,TRBJ2-1,TRBV12-3/TRBV12-4,many,15,CASSLLAGVSDEQFF,TGTGCCAGCAGTTTACTCGCGGGAGTATCCGATGAGCAGTTCTTC
-,TRBJ2-7,TRBV5-1,many,15,CASSLTLTGGYEQYF,TGCGCCAGCAGCTTGACGTTGACAGGAGGCTACGAGCAGTACTTC
TRBD1,TRBJ1-5,TRBV12-3/TRBV12-4,few,17,CASSLDRGHYSNQPQHF,TGTGCCAGCAGCCTCGACAGGGGGCATTATAGCAATCAGCCCCAGCATTTT
-,TRBJ1-3,TRBV20-1,few,13,CSARTASGNTIYF,TGCAGTGCCAGGACGGCTTCTGGAAACACCATATATTTT
-,TRBJ2-1,TRBV3-1,many,15,CASSHTARVYNEQFF,TGTGCCAGCAGCCATACAGCCAGGGTATACAATGAGCAGTTCTTC
TRBD1,TRBJ1-6,TRBV10-3,few,15,CAIRSRTGRNSPLHF,TGTGCCATCAGATCACGGACAGGCAGGAATTCACCCCTCCACTTT
-,TRBJ1-2,TRBV6-6,many,15,CASSYSKPGLAGYTF,TGTGCCAGCAGTTACTCGAAACCGGGACTTGCTGGCTACACCTTC
-,TRBJ1-5,TRBV28,many,14,CASSFPLGNQPQHF,TGTGCCAGCAGTTTCCCGCTTGGCAATCAGCCCCAGCATTTT
-,TRBJ2-7,TRBV19,few,13,CASRTERGREQYF,TGTGCCAGTCGGACAGAGAGAGGTCGCGAGCAGTACTTC
-,TRBJ2-1,TRBV24-1,-,13,CATSDYEDNEQFF,TGTGCCACCAGTGATTACGAAGACAATGAGCAGTTCTTC
-,TRBJ1-1,TRBV12-5,many,15,CASGSSRGQDTEAFF,TGTGCTAGTGGTTCGTCACGGGGGCAGGACACTGAAGCTTTCTTT
-,TRBJ2-3,TRBV12-3/TRBV12-4,many,16,CASSPQGSLYTDTQYF,TGTGCCAGCAGTCCGCAGGGGTCATTATACACAGATACGCAGTATTTT
-,TRBJ2-7,TRBV6-1,few,14,CASSEVSGFGEQYF,TGTGCCAGCAGTGAGGTATCGGGGTTCGGCGAGCAGTACTTC
-,TRBJ2-5,TRBV10-3,few,11,CAIGGGETQYF,TGTGCCATCGGGGGAGGAGAGACCCAGTACTTC
-,TRBJ2-5,TRBV5-6,-,12,CASSFLSETQYF,TGTGCCAGCAGCTTCCTCTCAGAGACCCAGTACTTC
-,TRBJ2-1,TRBV5-1,many,15,CASSLLLGSYNEQFF,TGCGCCAGCAGCCTCTTGTTAGGCTCCTACAATGAGCAGTTCTTC
TRBD1,TRBJ1-3,TRBV4-1,-,17,CASSSPVDRASGNTIYF,TGCGCCAGCAGCTCCCCTGTCGACAGGGCCTCTGGAAACACCATATATTTT
-,TRBJ1-3,TRBV12-3/TRBV12-4,many,14,CASSPGAQSYTIYF,TGTGCCAGCAGCCCAGGCGCCCAATCGTACACCATATATTTT
TRBD2,TRBJ2-5,TRBV4-3,-,17,CASSQERAGGGEETQYF,TGCGCCAGCAGCCAAGAAAGGGCGGGGGGCGGAGAAGAGACCCAGTACTTC
-,TRBJ2-7,TRBV3-1,many,16,CASSQDRNSGSYEQYF,TGTGCCAGCAGCCAAGATCGGAATAGCGGAAGTTACGAGCAGTACTTC
-,TRBJ1-1,TRBV30,many,13,CACHSVKNTEAFF,TGTGCCTGCCATTCGGTTAAGAACACTGAAGCTTTCTTT
-,TRBJ1-5,TRBV12-3/TRBV12-4,many,15,CASSQNGQLNQPQHF,TGTGCCAGCAGTCAAAATGGACAGCTGAATCAGCCCCAGCATTTT
-,TRBJ1-5,TRBV7-9,-,15,CASSPQGLGLQPQHF,TGTGCCAGCAGCCCACAGGGCTTGGGGTTACAGCCCCAGCATTTT
-,TRBJ2-3,TRBV6-2/TRBV6-3,-,15,CASLPRGSLTDTQYF,TGTGCCAGTCTTCCCCGGGGAAGTTTAACAGATACGCAGTATTTT
-,TRBJ1-6,TRBV9,many,15,CASSLRDTGGAPLHF,TGTGCCAGCAGCTTACGGGACACGGGCGGTGCACCCCTCCACTTT
-,TRBJ1-2,TRBV7-9,many,14,CASSLVAGNYGYTF,TGTGCCAGCAGCTTAGTTGCAGGGAACTATGGCTACACCTTC
-,TRBJ2-7,TRBV2,many,16,CASSEAKGSLSYEQYF,TGTGCCAGCAGTGAAGCTAAAGGTTCCCTCTCCTACGAGCAGTACTTC
-,TRBJ2-1,TRBV29-1,many,14,CSASGGPYYNEQFF,TGCAGCGCCTCCGGGGGGCCTTACTACAATGAGCAGTTCTTC
-,TRBJ2-6,TRBV18,-,15,CASSLTRTGANVLTF,TGTGCCAGCTCACTTACGCGTACTGGGGCCAACGTCCTGACTTTC
-,TRBJ2-3,TRBV2,many,13,CASRAWFTDTQYF,TGTGCCAGCAGGGCCTGGTTCACAGATACGCAGTATTTT
-,TRBJ2-7,TRBV6-1,many,14,CASMNLLASYEQYF,TGTGCCAGCATGAACCTACTAGCTTCGTACGAGCAGTACTTC
-,TRBJ2-2,TRBV5-1,-,12,CASRDINGELFF,TGCGCCAGCCGGGACATCAACGGGGAGCTGTTTTTT